This T cell receptor beta chain comes out of a study of T cell responses to AZD1222 COVID-19 vaccine. Here immunoSEQ multiplex PCR was the method, and the copy in TCRdb shows in-frame clones only, minus some. The sample consists of 120,000 to 150,000 clones, 93% of them appearing once. Turning to this clone: Antigen specificity is unknown.

Notes on the study in general: Repertoires were sampled only after the peak T cell response.

This TCR came from an adult in good health. Material: peripheral blood, obtained on day 0 of AZD1222 vaccination.

The CDR3 DNA reads TGTGCCAGCAGTTTAACCGCAGGGGTCGTTTCCACTGAAGCTTTCTTT. This codes for CASSLTAGVVSTEAFF. The V call is TRBV27, the J call TRBJ1-1; possible D gene TRBD1, 6 bases. The V gene lost 2 bases and the J gene lost 4 bases, with 17 bases spanning the gap. The CDR3 consists of 16 residues. The germline V gene has CDR1 MNHEY and CDR2 SMNVEV (reference sequence).